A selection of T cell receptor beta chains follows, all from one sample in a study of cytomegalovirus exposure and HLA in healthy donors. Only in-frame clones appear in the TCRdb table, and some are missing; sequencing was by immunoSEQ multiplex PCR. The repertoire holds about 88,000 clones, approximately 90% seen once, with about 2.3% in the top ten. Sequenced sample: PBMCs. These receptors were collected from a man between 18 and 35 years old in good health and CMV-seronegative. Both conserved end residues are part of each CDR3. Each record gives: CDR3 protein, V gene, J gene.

CDR3 protein: CASSQASGRAINTGELFF
V gene: TRBV4-2
J gene: TRBJ2-2

CDR3 protein: CASSPRGSDEQYF
V gene: TRBV7-6
J gene: TRBJ2-7

CDR3 protein: CASSRQGEAKNIQYF
V gene: TRBV19
J gene: TRBJ2-4

CDR3 protein: CASSQYAMGYTF
V gene: TRBV14
J gene: TRBJ1-2

CDR3 protein: CASSMGQGAQETQYF
V gene: TRBV5-4
J gene: TRBJ2-5

CDR3 protein: CATRAPDRGNTEAFF
V gene: TRBV10-3
J gene: TRBJ1-1

CDR3 protein: CASSLDLSGASYEQYF
V gene: TRBV5-1
J gene: TRBJ2-7

CDR3 protein: CASSWAGGPDTQYF
V gene: TRBV5-4
J gene: TRBJ2-3

CDR3 protein: CASSLMRELMTNTEAFF
V gene: TRBV27
J gene: TRBJ1-1

CDR3 protein: CASSPKWEGPYNEQFF
V gene: TRBV11-2
J gene: TRBJ2-1

CDR3 protein: CSVPTSGRLLF
V gene: TRBV20-1
J gene: TRBJ2-1

CDR3 protein: CASSSGQGGQETQYF
V gene: TRBV28
J gene: TRBJ2-5

CDR3 protein: CASSQHPGTGTTAGYGYTF
V gene: TRBV28
J gene: TRBJ1-2

CDR3 protein: CASSIERYQPQHF
V gene: TRBV19
J gene: TRBJ1-5

CDR3 protein: CASSFGTGNFYEQYF
V gene: TRBV7-2
J gene: TRBJ2-7

CDR3 protein: CASSPPRTGAVNEQFF
V gene: TRBV18
J gene: TRBJ2-1

CDR3 protein: CASSPPGQAPNQPQHF
V gene: TRBV7-2
J gene: TRBJ1-5

CDR3 protein: CATSARDRPYGYTF
V gene: TRBV15
J gene: TRBJ1-2

CDR3 protein: CSARDRLEAFF
V gene: TRBV20-1
J gene: TRBJ1-1

CDR3 protein: CASSLEGLTYTEAFF
V gene: TRBV5-1
J gene: TRBJ1-1

CDR3 protein: CASSVGAGKNTQYF
V gene: TRBV9
J gene: TRBJ2-3

CDR3 protein: CAWSPRRESGYTF
V gene: TRBV30
J gene: TRBJ1-2

CDR3 protein: CASSPPGWNEKLFF
V gene: TRBV4-1
J gene: TRBJ1-4

CDR3 protein: CASSLYTQGGTEAFF
V gene: TRBV27
J gene: TRBJ1-1

CDR3 protein: CASSSGQGPAGRYEQYF
V gene: TRBV7-9
J gene: TRBJ2-7

CDR3 protein: CASSAPGTSDYNEQFF
V gene: TRBV19
J gene: TRBJ2-1

CDR3 protein: CASSLAVSNEQFF
V gene: TRBV5-1
J gene: TRBJ2-1

CDR3 protein: CASSHDQGNYGYTF
V gene: TRBV2
J gene: TRBJ1-2

CDR3 protein: CASSTRITNEKLFF
V gene: TRBV19
J gene: TRBJ1-4

CDR3 protein: CASRAGGRGGNQPQHF
V gene: TRBV19
J gene: TRBJ1-5

CDR3 protein: CASSKTGEQYF
V gene: TRBV27
J gene: TRBJ2-7

CDR3 protein: CASSWTSGTLTDTQYF
V gene: TRBV9
J gene: TRBJ2-3

CDR3 protein: CASSIDRGYEQYF
V gene: TRBV19
J gene: .

CDR3 protein: CASSPLTRSFYSNQPQHF
V gene: TRBV28
J gene: TRBJ1-5

CDR3 protein: CASSEVRVGHTDTQYF
V gene: TRBV2
J gene: TRBJ2-3

CDR3 protein: CASSGGGIGYEQYF
V gene: TRBV5-1
J gene: TRBJ2-7

CDR3 protein: CASSLETGYSNQPQHF
V gene: TRBV5-8
J gene: TRBJ1-5

CDR3 protein: CASSQTSGRTREQFF
V gene: TRBV4-3
J gene: TRBJ2-1

CDR3 protein: CASSRGIDGYTF
V gene: TRBV5-4
J gene: TRBJ1-2

CDR3 protein: CASSSPGLGGNEQFF
V gene: TRBV7-2
J gene: TRBJ2-1

CDR3 protein: CASSLGGLGETQYF
V gene: TRBV5-1
J gene: TRBJ2-5

CDR3 protein: CASSQFRDRVEQYF
V gene: TRBV7-8
J gene: TRBJ2-5

CDR3 protein: CASSLGQGATEKLFF
V gene: TRBV5-5
J gene: TRBJ1-4

CDR3 protein: CASSQGSQVGASKNIQYF
V gene: TRBV4-1
J gene: TRBJ2-4

CDR3 protein: CASSQVWFTGGSFNEQFF
V gene: TRBV14
J gene: TRBJ2-1

CDR3 protein: CASSVAAGGPHEQYF
V gene: TRBV9
J gene: TRBJ2-7

CDR3 protein: CASSSGAGLTDTQYF
V gene: TRBV7-9
J gene: TRBJ2-3

CDR3 protein: CASRSRDREGNTEAFF
V gene: TRBV6-6
J gene: TRBJ1-1

CDR3 protein: CASSYGTGQETQYF
V gene: TRBV11-2
J gene: TRBJ2-5

CDR3 protein: CASSLIAGGSIRETQYF
V gene: TRBV7-2
J gene: TRBJ2-5